The next 18 T cell receptor beta chains were all read from a single sample in a study of immune heterogeneity within non-small cell lung tumors. A first 10-cycle multiplex round used 32 V-gene and 13 J-gene primers on TCR beta CDR3. TCRdb reprocessed the multiplex PCR reads with MiXCR, giving one entry per CDR3 protein. Counted here are more than 14,000 distinct CDR3 sequences, less than 35% occurring once; the ten biggest clones make up 5.2%. Bulk tumor genomic DNA, 500 to 600 ng per sample, was used as template. Several spatially distant biopsies were obtained per primary tumor intraoperatively. With untreated, newly diagnosed non-small cell lung cancer, the patients went on to undergo curative surgery. The material sequenced was lung tumor tissue. The receptors stem from a man aged 40-50 years with non-small cell lung cancer.

This clonotype was found a few times. The J gene is TRBJ2-5, the V gene TRBV9, with TRBD1 identical over 9 bases. CDR3 length: 16 residues. J gave up 4 bases and V 0 bases, and 7 bases lay outside the gene matches. Looked up from germline, CDR1 is SGDLS and CDR2 is YYNGEE. CDR3 DNA: TGTGCCAGCAGCGTAGGGGAACAGGGGGCCGGAGAGACCCAGTACTTC. Its protein is CASSVGEQGAGETQYF.

By sample fraction, this clonotype is medium-sized. The J gene is TRBJ2-3, the V gene TRBV19; D call uncertain. CDR1 is LNHDA, CDR2 SQIVND, per germline (reference sequence). Trimming took 6 bases from V and 5 from J, leaving 9 bases between them. The CDR3 loop spans 12 amino acids. CDR3 protein: CASSNLVDTQYF. CDR3 in DNA: TGTGCCAGTAGCAATTTGGTAGATACGCAGTATTTT.

Comment on this clonotype: This sequence may be a read error, since a much larger clone differs from it by one base. This chain uses TRBV6-5 with TRBJ2-1; 10 bases align to TRBD2. The CDR3 consists of 18 residues. Germline loops: CDR1 MNHEY, CDR2 SVGAGI. The CDR3 loop reads CASSYTLGAGGDYNEKFF. CDR3 nucleotides: TGTGCCAGCAGTTATACTTTGGGAGCGGGAGGGGACTACAATGAGAAGTTCTTC.

This clonotype was seen ten or more times. The rearrangement uses TRBV4-2 and TRBJ1-2; 9 nucleotides line up with TRBD1. Germline CDR1 is LGHNA and CDR2 is YNFKEQ. The CDR3 runs 14 residues. V lost 2 bases, J lost 8 bases, and 6 bases stayed unmatched. CDR3 coding DNA: TGTGCCAGCAGCCAAAACAGGGGGCCGTTAGGCTACACCTTC. Translated: CASSQNRGPLGYTF.

DNA of the CDR3: TGTGCCAGCAGCTTAGTGGGAGCCTTCTACGAGCAGTACTTC. Its protein is CASSLVGAFYEQYF. The rearrangement uses TRBV7-2 and TRBJ2-7, with D perhaps matching TRBD2 (5 bases). There are 14 residues in the CDR3. V lost 1 base and J lost 3, with 10 bases in between. The germline V gene has CDR1 SGHTA and CDR2 FQGNSA.

Remarks on this clonotype: This sequence may be a read error, since a much larger clone differs from it by one base. The chain is built from TRBV20-1 and TRBJ1-4; 8 bases match TRBD1. Germline-derived CDR1 and CDR2 are DFQATT and SNEGSKA (reference sequence). CDR3 length equals 15 residues. V lost 2 bases, J lost 5 bases, and 7 bases stayed unmatched. Here the CDR3 DNA reads TGCAGTGCTAGATTACCGGGACAGGAGAATGAAAAACTGTTTTTT. It codes for CSARLPGQENEKLFF.

This clonotype was found many times. The chain has TRBV7-9 and TRBJ2-7; no firm D call. In germline, CDR1 is SEHNR, CDR2 FQNEAQ (reference sequence). The CDR3 covers 13 residues. Trimming left V 5 bases short and J 2 bases short, with 10 bases between. In nucleotides, the CDR3 is TGTGCCAGCAGCCGTACTGGGACCTACGAGCAGTACTTC. Its protein product is CASSRTGTYEQYF.

This clonotype is judged medium-sized. The chain is built from TRBV2 and TRBJ2-7, with a tentative D call TRBD1 (5 bases). The CDR3 sequence is 12 residues long. Trimming took 2 bases from V and 3 from J, leaving 5 bases between them. The germline CDR1 and CDR2 sequences are SNHLY and FYNNEI. CDR3: CASSEQGYEQYF. CDR3 in DNA: TGTGCCAGCAGTGAACAGGGCTACGAGCAGTACTTC. Complete variable domain (other parts from reference TRBV2 and TRBJ2-7): EPEVTQTPSHQVTQMGQEVILRCVPISNHLYFYWYRQILGQKVEFLVSFYNNEISEKSEIFDDQFSVERPDGSNFTLKIRSTKLEDSAMYFCASSEQGYEQYFGPGTRLTVT.

This clonotype came up many times. The chain has TRBV7-9 and TRBJ1-3; 7 positions match TRBD1. Trimming took 5 bases from V and 7 from J; bases not matched to a gene: 8. The germline V gene has CDR1 SEHNR and CDR2 FQNEAQ (reference sequence). The CDR3 sequence is 14 residues long. The CDR3 is CASSKWDSRNTIYF. In nucleotides, the CDR3 is TGTGCCAGCAGCAAGTGGGACAGCAGGAACACCATATATTTT.

Judged by abundance, this clonotype is medium-sized. The rearrangement uses TRBV6-2 or TRBV6-3 and TRBJ1-2; D is unresolved. Germline V CDR1 and CDR2: MNHEY, SVGEGT. The CDR3 sequence is 14 residues long. Trimming left V 6 bases short and J 7 bases short, with 18 bases between. For the CDR3, the DNA is TGTGCCAGCAGGCACTCCTGGGGTTTGATTGGCTACACCTTC. Its translation: CASRHSWGLIGYTF.

A remark on this clonotype: It may be a read error: a sequence one base away is much more abundant. The V and J genes are TRBV13 and TRBJ2-6; no reliable D call. Germline V gene lookup returns CDR1 PRHDT and CDR2 FYEKMQ (reference sequence). This CDR3 has 16 amino acids. The V and J ends lost 0 bases and 0 bases respectively, with 6 bases between them. CDR3 sequence reads: CASSLGRHSGANVLTF. CDR3 DNA: TGTGCCAGCAGCTTAGGCCGGCACTCTGGGGCCAACGTCCTGACTTTC. Using reference TRBV13 and TRBJ2-6 for the parts outside the CDR3, the full variable domain is AAGVIQSPRHLIKEKRETATLKCYPIPRHDTVYWYQQGPGQDPQFLISFYEKMQSDKGSIPDRFSAQQFSDYHSELNMSSLELGDSALYFCASSLGRHSGANVLTFGAGSRLTVL.

This clonotype occurred a few times. The rearrangement uses TRBV30 and TRBJ2-1, with D unclear. V was pared by 0 bases and J by 9 bases, with 12 bases between. Looked up from germline, CDR1 is GTSNPN and CDR2 is SVGIG (reference sequence). CDR3 size: 13 residues. CDR3 protein: CAWSVSEPSEQFF. DNA of the CDR3: TGTGCCTGGAGTGTATCCGAACCAAGTGAGCAGTTCTTC.

Note on this clonotype: A much larger clone lies a single base off, so this may be a read error. The V and J genes are TRBV13 and TRBJ2-3, with D perhaps TRBD1 (6 bases). The V gene lost 5 bases and the J gene lost 0 bases, with 18 bases spanning the gap. The CDR3 runs to 17 residues. Germline CDR1 is PRHDT and CDR2 is FYEKMQ (reference sequence). CDR3 protein: CASSQDSYLVSTDTQYF. In nucleotides, the CDR3 is TGTGCCAGCAGCCAGGACAGTTACCTGGTTAGCACAGATACGCAGTATTTT. The entire variable domain, with the rest obtained from reference TRBV13 and TRBJ2-3, is as follows: AAGVIQSPRHLIKEKRETATLKCYPIPRHDTVYWYQQGPGQDPQFLISFYEKMQSDKGSIPDRFSAQQFSDYHSELNMSSLELGDSALYFCASSQDSYLVSTDTQYFGPGTRLTVL.

This clonotype was seen a few times. V and J are TRBV28 and TRBJ2-1; 10 bases map to TRBD2. Germline V gives CDR1 MDHEN, CDR2 SYDVKM. There are 15 residues in the CDR3. V dropped 6 bases and J dropped 7; count of bases not matched to a gene: 9. The CDR3 spells CASSILAGAGNEQFF. Written as DNA, the CDR3 is TGTGCCAGCAGCATCCTAGCGGGAGCAGGAAATGAGCAGTTCTTC.

This clonotype was observed many times. The rearrangement uses TRBV7-2 and TRBJ2-1; the D is unclear. V shed 4 bases and J shed 0 bases, with 10 bases lying between them. Germline V gene lookup returns CDR1 SGHTA and CDR2 FQGNSA. This CDR3 comprises 15 residues. CDR3 bases: TGTGCCAGCAGCTATGACCTTAACTCCTACAATGAGCAGTTCTTC. This gives the protein CASSYDLNSYNEQFF.

Within the sample, this clonotype is medium-sized (0.01 to 0.1%). CDR3 residues: CASSISPGGYEQYF. The CDR3 DNA is TGTGCCAGTAGTATCTCTCCAGGGGGGTACGAGCAGTACTTC. The chain couples TRBV19 to TRBJ2-7; D is possibly TRBD1 (7 bases). The CDR3 sequence is 14 residues long. Looked up from germline, CDR1 is LNHDA and CDR2 is SQIVND (reference sequence). Between the trimmed V and J ends, which lost 3 bases and 4 bases, there was a span of 13 bases.

On this clonotype: With a much larger clone just one base away, this may be a read error. The gene calls are TRBV20-1 and TRBJ1-1, with D tentatively TRBD1 (6 bases). The CDR3 is made up of 15 amino acids. Germline CDR1 is DFQATT and CDR2 is SNEGSKA (reference sequence). The CDR3 loop reads CSARDLGKGDTEALF. The CDR3 DNA follows: TGCAGTGCTAGAGATCTTGGGAAGGGGGACACTGAAGCTCTCTTT.

This clonotype is medium-sized. The chain links TRBV18 to TRBJ1-6; D uncertain. The V gene's germline CDR1 is KGHSH and CDR2 LQKENI. The CDR3 contains 14 residues. With 4 bases removed from V and 5 bases from J, the gap between germline ends came to 9 bases. CDR3 amino acids: CASSRDTHNSPLHF. The CDR3 DNA reads as TGTGCCAGCTCACGAGATACCCATAATTCACCCCTCCACTTT.